These T cell receptor beta chains were read from a single sample in a study of T cell responses to AZD1222 COVID-19 vaccine. The table came from immunoSEQ multiplex PCR; TCRdb's copy has only in-frame clones and leaves some out. The profile shows about 100,000 clones, approximately 89% of them singletons. The material was peripheral blood, obtained on day 0 of MenACWY control vaccination. The receptors stem from an adult in good health. Each CDR3 is given with its conserved first and last residue. Clone size appears in some rows only: once, few, many, or a class for an expanded clone.

cdr3_length: 14; clone_size: -; v_call: TRBV25-1; cdr3_aa: CASEGAGGYNEQFF
cdr3_length: 14; clone_size: -; v_call: TRBV29-1; cdr3_aa: CSVESEVGFTEAFF
cdr3_length: 16; clone_size: -; v_call: TRBV10-1; cdr3_aa: CASSPTGKEGTDTQYF
cdr3_length: 13; clone_size: once; v_call: TRBV3-1/TRBV3-2; cdr3_aa: CASSQDISYEQYF
cdr3_length: 13; clone_size: -; v_call: TRBV5-1; cdr3_aa: CASSSRGNYGYTF
cdr3_length: 14; clone_size: -; v_call: TRBV2; cdr3_aa: CASSTDRVNYGYTF
cdr3_length: 13; clone_size: -; v_call: TRBV7-2; cdr3_aa: CASAPRVTYEQYF
cdr3_length: 16; clone_size: -; v_call: TRBV18; cdr3_aa: CASSLYGLAAAYEQYF
cdr3_length: 17; clone_size: -; v_call: TRBV11-2; cdr3_aa: CASSLIIMAGAVREQYF
cdr3_length: 16; clone_size: -; v_call: TRBV9; cdr3_aa: CASSVGISSYNSPLHF
cdr3_length: 15; clone_size: -; v_call: TRBV19; cdr3_aa: CASSESSGRVNEQFF
cdr3_length: 14; clone_size: -; v_call: TRBV24-1; cdr3_aa: CATSDTDTYNEQFF
cdr3_length: 13; clone_size: -; v_call: TRBV9; cdr3_aa: CASSVALNTEAFF
cdr3_length: 13; clone_size: -; v_call: TRBV5-1; cdr3_aa: CASSVAGAGELFF
cdr3_length: 13; clone_size: -; v_call: TRBV6-1; cdr3_aa: CASSRDLNTEAFF
cdr3_length: 14; clone_size: -; v_call: TRBV5-8; cdr3_aa: CASIQYGHSDTQYF
cdr3_length: 14; clone_size: -; v_call: TRBV4-3; cdr3_aa: CASSQESGSAEQFF
cdr3_length: 15; clone_size: -; v_call: TRBV11-2; cdr3_aa: CASSSGTGFPGELFF
cdr3_length: 15; clone_size: -; v_call: TRBV5-4; cdr3_aa: CASSQGQVSTDTQYF
cdr3_length: 15; clone_size: -; v_call: TRBV19; cdr3_aa: CATGASGGGTGELFF
cdr3_length: 15; clone_size: -; v_call: TRBV10-2; cdr3_aa: CASRLAGERGDEQFF
cdr3_length: 17; clone_size: -; v_call: TRBV18; cdr3_aa: CASSRSPAGPSTDTQYF
cdr3_length: 19; clone_size: -; v_call: TRBV7-6; cdr3_aa: CASSLRGTSGGRIADTQYF
cdr3_length: 13; clone_size: -; v_call: TRBV7-6; cdr3_aa: CASSLGQGDGYTF
cdr3_length: 11; clone_size: -; v_call: TRBV19; cdr3_aa: CASFGGDGYTF
cdr3_length: 13; clone_size: -; v_call: TRBV2; cdr3_aa: CASSGGLQETQYF
cdr3_length: 17; clone_size: -; v_call: TRBV18; cdr3_aa: CASSPRLGAASTDTQYF
cdr3_length: 17; clone_size: -; v_call: TRBV28; cdr3_aa: CASTPLWTLLAKNIQYF
cdr3_length: 14; clone_size: -; v_call: TRBV5-1; cdr3_aa: CASNPGPANYGYTF
cdr3_length: 14; clone_size: -; v_call: TRBV27; cdr3_aa: CASSKVARGYEQYF
cdr3_length: 15; clone_size: -; v_call: TRBV6-5; cdr3_aa: CASSYFGGTNEKLFF
cdr3_length: 16; clone_size: -; v_call: TRBV5-1; cdr3_aa: CASSSTGFLAKNIQYF
cdr3_length: 15; clone_size: -; v_call: TRBV28; cdr3_aa: CASSTGQGANQPQHF
cdr3_length: 17; clone_size: -; v_call: TRBV5-6; cdr3_aa: CASSLASWGVGTGELFF
cdr3_length: 16; clone_size: -; v_call: TRBV13; cdr3_aa: CASSSGLAGFSGELFF
cdr3_length: 16; clone_size: -; v_call: TRBV25-1; cdr3_aa: CASRQTSGGMAGELFF
cdr3_length: 13; clone_size: -; v_call: TRBV12-3/TRBV12-4; cdr3_aa: CASGLWGNSPLHF
cdr3_length: 17; clone_size: -; v_call: TRBV5-5; cdr3_aa: CANSRGDRTHHNQPQHF
cdr3_length: 12; clone_size: -; v_call: TRBV27; cdr3_aa: CATRQGGDTQYF
cdr3_length: 12; clone_size: -; v_call: TRBV12-3/TRBV12-4; cdr3_aa: CASTGNSYEQYF
cdr3_length: 16; clone_size: -; v_call: TRBV30; cdr3_aa: CAWSVQGRATNEKLFF
cdr3_length: 14; clone_size: -; v_call: TRBV6-5; cdr3_aa: CASSRRGGDYGYTF
cdr3_length: 15; clone_size: -; v_call: TRBV25-1; cdr3_aa: CASSPRTRSYNEQFF
cdr3_length: 14; clone_size: -; v_call: TRBV11-2; cdr3_aa: CASSLVGSLGEQYF
cdr3_length: 14; clone_size: -; v_call: TRBV5-4; cdr3_aa: CASSLDMGTGELFF
cdr3_length: 15; clone_size: -; v_call: TRBV5-6; cdr3_aa: CASSLYGRSNQPQHF
cdr3_length: 13; clone_size: -; v_call: TRBV30; cdr3_aa: CAWSVQEDQPQHF
cdr3_length: 15; clone_size: -; v_call: TRBV7-8; cdr3_aa: CASSLRGAAAYEQYF
cdr3_length: 13; clone_size: -; v_call: TRBV4-1; cdr3_aa: CASSQGTDQPQHF
cdr3_length: 17; clone_size: -; v_call: TRBV2; cdr3_aa: CASSEAGAGETNEKLFF